The clone carrying this T cell receptor beta chain was detected many times. Its antigen is as yet unknown. CDR1 and CDR2 from the germline V gene are SGHTA and FQGTGA. The CDR3 totals 14 residues. The ends were cut back, 3 bases at V and 6 bases at J, with 14 bases in the middle. This specimen comes from a study of T-cell reconstitution after alpha-beta-depleted transplantation in children. General observations from the study: A year had passed since transplant, and T-cell counts and diversity by then came mostly from newly produced T cells.

TCRbeta library preparation incorporated unique molecular identifiers. TCRdb used MiXCR to reprocess the PCR reads, holding one entry per CDR3 protein. Here the sample spans 200,000 to 300,000 distinct CDR3 sequences, about 23% being singletons. The receptor was derived from a girl aged 2 to 9 with Fanconi anemia, due to receive a stem cell transplant. The gene calls are TRBV7-3 and TRBJ1-1; D call uncertain. The sequencing used PBMCs, collected before TCRalphabeta/CD19-depleted stem cell transplant. The CDR3 DNA sequence: TGTGCCAGCAGCTTCAGCCATGGAGTTGCTGAAGCTTTCTTT. It specifies CASSFSHGVAEAFF.